This TCR beta chain was found in a study of CD8+ T cells in alopecia areata. Study-wide findings and caveats: Affected lesional scalp, above all in alopecia totalis/universalis, was more clonal than normal scalp.

The treatment here: oral pan-JAK inhibitor, 5-10 mg twice daily. Researchers gathered lesional scalp punch biopsies and peripheral blood from patients with alopecia areata. This clone was observed a few times. Its specificity is unknown. The CDR3 contains 13 residues. CDR1 is GTSNPN and CDR2 is SVGIG in the germline V gene (reference sequence). The V and J ends lost 3 bases and 1 base respectively, with 7 bases between them. In each case, RNA was isolated and then reverse transcribed into cDNA as the sequencing template. Libraries were prepared by immunoSEQ multiplex PCR; TCRdb keeps only in-frame clonotypes and omits some of them. The sample comprises 150,000 to 250,000 clones, roughly three fifths of which are singletons, and approximately 3.3% rests with the top ten.

Sequenced material: CD4+ T cells sorted from blood, taken at week 4, from a patient treated with tofacitinib. This TCR was sampled from a human donor with alopecia areata. The V gene is TRBV30, the J gene TRBJ1-3, with D unresolved. The CDR3 protein is CAWRRQSGNTIYF. The CDR3, as DNA: TGTGCCTGGAGGAGGCAGTCTGGAAACACCATATATTTT.